One sample yielded the 7 T cell receptor beta chains listed below, sequenced in a study of control samples from healthy donors and cancer patients. TCRdb's table, derived via immunoSEQ multiplex PCR, lists solely in-frame clones and lacks some. Here the sample spans about 150,000 clones, over 85% being singletons. The sample taken for sequencing was blood. Source of these receptors: a man between 45 and 60 years old in good health.

This rearrangement joins TRBV28 to TRBJ1-2; a weak D match, TRBD1 (5 bases). CDR1 is MDHEN and CDR2 is SYDVKM in the germline V gene. V lost 5 bases to trimming and J lost 3 bases, with 7 bases between them. The CDR3 covers 12 residues. CDR3 bases: TGTGCCAGCAGTATACAGGACTATGGCTACACCTTC. Translated, it gives CASSIQDYGYTF.

The chain couples TRBV24-1 to TRBJ2-3; 9 bases match TRBD1. This CDR3 comprises 15 residues. The trim removed 6 bases at V and 5 bases at J, leaving 8 bases unmatched. The V gene's germline CDR1 is KGHDR and CDR2 SFDVKD. The DNA of the CDR3 is TGTGCCACCAGTTACACAGGGGGCATGGAAGATACGCAGTATTTT. This codes for CATSYTGGMEDTQYF.

This clone came up once. The rearrangement uses TRBV10-2 and TRBJ1-4, with D hard to call. V was clipped by 3 bases and J by 3 bases, with 11 bases between them. Per the germline V gene, CDR1 is WSHSY and CDR2 is SAAADI. The CDR3 runs to 15 residues. The CDR3 region is CASSDGEGSNEKLFF. CDR3 DNA: TGCGCCAGCAGTGACGGGGAGGGTTCTAATGAAAAACTGTTTTTT.

The rearrangement joins TRBV4-2 to TRBJ1-5, with D hard to call. Germline CDR1 is LGHNA and CDR2 is YNFKEQ. Between the trimmed V and J ends, which lost 4 bases and 1 base, there was a span of 11 bases. The CDR3 loop spans 15 amino acids. The DNA of the CDR3 is TGTGCCAGCAGCCCGGAAGGACGGAGCAATCAGCCCCAGCATTTT. Protein: CASSPEGRSNQPQHF.

The chain links TRBV6-4 to TRBJ2-2; D unclear. CDR1 is MRHNA and CDR2 is SNTAGT in the germline V gene. The CDR3 loop spans 12 amino acids. Trimming took off 5 bases at V and 0 bases at J, with 1 base between the two ends. CDR3 sequence reads: CASSTNTGELFF. The DNA of the CDR3 is TGTGCCAGCAGTACGAACACCGGGGAGCTGTTTTTT.

The rearrangement links TRBV5-1 to TRBJ1-5, with 9 bases aligning to TRBD1. The germline V gene has CDR1 SGHRS and CDR2 YFSETQ. V lost 3 bases and J lost 1; bases outside the gene matches: 2. The CDR3 spans 15 residues. CDR3 loop: CASSWTGDSNQPQHF. CDR3 sequence (DNA): TGCGCCAGCAGCTGGACAGGGGACAGCAATCAGCCCCAGCATTTT.

The gene calls are TRBV27 and TRBJ2-7; TRBD2 aligns across 7 bases. This CDR3 contains 13 residues. J gave up 5 bases and V 4 bases, and 5 bases lay outside the gene matches. CDR1 is MNHEY, CDR2 SMNVEV, per germline (reference sequence). Here the CDR3 DNA reads TGTGCCAGCAGTTGGGCTAGCGGAGACGAGCAGTACTTC. This codes for CASSWASGDEQYF.